The subject of this entry is one T cell receptor (beta chain). Its target is not known. Some clones are missing from TCRdb's copy, which holds only in-frame ones; the method was immunoSEQ multiplex PCR. Of about 97,000 clones listed, around 87% are singletons. This specimen comes from a study of T cell responses to AZD1222 COVID-19 vaccine. Study summary: The analysis combined second doses at about 4 or about 12 weeks.

Regarding the study as a whole: As reported, nearly half of all spike-specific TCRs target variant regions that are unmutated. At 160-218 and 743-854, vaccine-associated CD4 TCRs were dominant, and they spanned spike.

The CDR3 totals 17 residues. V lost 2 bases to trimming and J lost 6 bases; unmatched junction nucleotides: 10. Per the germline V gene, CDR1 is SGHRS and CDR2 is YFSETQ. The specimen comprised peripheral blood, sampled on day 0 of AZD1222 vaccination. The rearrangement links TRBV5-1 to TRBJ2-2; 10 nucleotides match TRBD1. The clonotype originates from an adult in good health. CDR3 in amino acids: CASSLEPRDRGSGELFF. CDR3 sequence (DNA): TGCGCCAGCAGCTTAGAACCTCGGGACAGGGGATCCGGGGAGCTGTTTTTT.